This TCR beta chain was identified in a study of spatial heterogeneity in lung cancer. Looking at the study overall: Combinations of a unique TCR and a UMI were tallied in raw reads, and on average each appeared more than ten times. Study results and caveats: Ubiquitous expanded tumor TCRs surfaced in blood more at resection than they did at follow-up.

Time point here: sample taken at primary tumor resection. No cells were sorted before sequencing. The whole RNA sequenced was extracted from tumor, nontumor lung or frozen PBMC. Samples were obtained from roughly 65 donors, all untreated early-stage non-small cell lung cancer patients. Germline loops: CDR1 MDHEN, CDR2 SYDVKM. This CDR3 is 18 amino acids long. V lost 7 bases and J lost 3; bases outside the gene matches: 17. Carried by each TCR cDNA molecule was a unique molecular identifier. TCRdb passed the 5' RACE reads through MiXCR, listing each CDR3 protein once. This sample carries 55,000 to 75,000 distinct CDR3 sequences, 8% to 9% of them seen once, and the ten largest clones take roughly 16%. This clonotype was recorded at least ten times. Its matching antigen is unknown.

The source was PBMCs, collected at surgery. The chain employs TRBV28 and TRBJ2-7, with 11 bases aligning to TRBD2. The sequence derives from a female donor with early-stage non-small cell lung cancer. CDR3 in DNA: TGTGCCAGCACTTCCGCTTCGACTAGCGGGATCAGTCTCTACGAGCAGTACTTC. Its translation: CASTSASTSGISLYEQYF.